The present TCR beta chain was sequenced within a study of radiotherapy plus CTLA-4 blockade in lung cancer. Per the germline V gene, CDR1 is SGHTA and CDR2 is FQGNSA. V lost 5 bases and J lost 2, with 13 bases in between. The CDR3 is 14 amino acids. Sequencing used immunoSEQ multiplex PCR; TCRdb keeps in-frame clones, though not all of them. The sample has about 97,000 clones; under 85% are singletons. The TCR originated in a human donor with non-small cell lung cancer who had a partial response to radiotherapy plus ipilimumab. Some clones in this sample may be carry-over from other donors' samples. The chain recombines TRBV7-2 with TRBJ2-7, with TRBD2 as a possible D gene (5 bases). Source: peripheral blood, taken from a patient treated with radiotherapy plus ipilimumab. The CDR3, as DNA: TGTGCCAGCAGCGCAGGACTGGAAACCTACGAGCAGTACTTC. It specifies CASSAGLETYEQYF.